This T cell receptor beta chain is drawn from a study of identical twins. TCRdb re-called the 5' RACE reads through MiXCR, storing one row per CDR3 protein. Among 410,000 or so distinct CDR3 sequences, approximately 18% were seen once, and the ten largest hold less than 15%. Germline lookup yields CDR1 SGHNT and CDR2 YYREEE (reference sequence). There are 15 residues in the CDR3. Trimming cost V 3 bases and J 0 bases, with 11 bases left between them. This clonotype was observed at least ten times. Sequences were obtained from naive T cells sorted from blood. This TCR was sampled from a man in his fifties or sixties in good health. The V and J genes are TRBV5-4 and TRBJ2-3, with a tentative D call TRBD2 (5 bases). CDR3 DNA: TGTGCCAGCAGCTCACCCCGGGATAGCACAGATACGCAGTATTTT. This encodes CASSSPRDSTDTQYF.